What follows are 19 T cell receptor beta chains derived from one specimen sequenced in a study of neurological immune-mediated disorders. Via MiXCR, TCRdb re-called the 5' RACE reads, giving one row per CDR3 protein. The data show 71,000 or so distinct CDR3 sequences, roughly an eighth seen once. Time point noted: longitudinal time-point 1 (baseline). Sequencing was performed on PBMCs. The receptor set was obtained from a female donor with HTLV-1-associated myelopathy (HAM/TSP).

Ten or more counts support this clonotype. The CDR3: CASSEYRWTDTQYF. In DNA form, the CDR3 reads TGTGCCAGCAGTGAATATCGGTGGACAGATACGCAGTATTTT. V is TRBV25-1 and J is TRBJ2-3; D unclear. Germline lookup yields CDR1 MGHDK and CDR2 SYGVNS. The CDR3 totals 14 residues. V lost 0 bases and J 3 bases, leaving 7 bases between the germline ends.

This clonotype was recorded at least ten times. V gene TRBV6-2 or TRBV6-3 combines with J gene TRBJ2-3; 7 nucleotides match TRBD2. Germline V gene data show CDR1 as MNHEY and CDR2 as SVGEGT. V lost 2 bases to trimming and J lost 3 bases; unmatched junction nucleotides: 2. The CDR3 sequence is 14 residues long. CDR3 coding DNA: TGTGCCAGCAGTTACGGGCGGGGGACAGATACGCAGTATTTT. This codes for CASSYGRGTDTQYF.

This clonotype was picked up many times. The chain joins TRBV6-2 or TRBV6-3 to TRBJ2-1; TRBD1 is a possible D gene (5 bases). With 6 bases removed from V and 9 bases from J, the gap between germline ends came to 12 bases. The V gene's germline CDR1 is MNHEY and CDR2 SVGEGT. CDR3 length equals 12 residues. The CDR3 is CASRTRVAEQFF. Here the CDR3 DNA reads TGTGCCAGCAGAACCAGGGTGGCTGAGCAGTTCTTC.

In its sample, this clonotype was seen many times. The chain is built from TRBV20-1 and TRBJ2-3, with D possibly TRBD1 on 5 matching bases. The germline gives CDR1 DFQATT, CDR2 SNEGSKA (reference sequence). This CDR3 region has 14 residues. V lost 3 bases, J lost 0 bases, and 10 bases lay in between. The CDR3: CSASGRTSTDTQYF. CDR3 sequence (DNA): TGCAGTGCTAGTGGGCGGACAAGCACAGATACGCAGTATTTT.

This clonotype was seen ten or more times. This rearrangement joins TRBV4-1 to TRBJ2-4; D remains ambiguous. There are 15 residues in the CDR3. Trimming took 0 bases from V and 3 from J, leaving 9 bases between them. Germline V lookup: CDR1 MGHRA, CDR2 YSYEKL. The CDR3 coding sequence is TGCGCCAGCAGCCAAGAAGGTGGAAACAAAAACATTCAGTACTTC. Its protein is CASSQEGGNKNIQYF.

Points on this clonotype: Sequence at one end of the junction differs from germline and may be a read error. The rearrangement links TRBV4-1 to TRBJ2-5; D gene ambiguous. CDR1 is MGHRA, CDR2 YSYEKL, per germline. The CDR3 consists of 13 residues. DNA of the CDR3: TGCGCCAGCAGCCAAGAGGTCGGAGAGGCCCAGTACTTC. It specifies CASSQEVGEAQYF.

Only a few counts were recorded for this clonotype. The V gene is TRBV11-2, the J gene TRBJ2-7, with D possibly being TRBD1 (5 bases). The V gene's germline CDR1 is SGHAT and CDR2 FQNNGV. V lost 8 bases, J lost 0 bases, and 8 bases lay in between. The CDR3 is 12 residues long. Here the CDR3 DNA reads TGTGCCAGCCTACAGGACTCCTACGAGCAGTACTTC. Amino acids: CASLQDSYEQYF. The full variable domain, with the rest looked up from reference TRBV11-2 and TRBJ2-7, is EAGVAQSPRYKIIEKRQSVAFWCNPISGHATLYWYQQILGQGPKLLIQFQNNGVVDDSQLPKDRFSAERLKGVDSTLKIQPAKLEDSAVYLCASLQDSYEQYFGPGTRLTVT.

This clonotype was seen repeatedly, ten times or more. The chain combines TRBV2 with TRBJ2-2; 7 bases map to TRBD1. The CDR3 spans 15 residues. The V segment lost 3 bases and the J segment 7 bases; nucleotides outside the gene matches: 8. Germline V lookup: CDR1 SNHLY, CDR2 FYNNEI. The CDR3 nucleotides are TGTGCCAGCAGTGATTCCAGGGGGAGTCTCGGGGAGCTGTTTTTT. It encodes CASSDSRGSLGELFF.

V and J are TRBV7-9 and TRBJ2-1; tentative D call: TRBD1 (6 bases). The CDR3 has 12 residues. Trimming pared 3 bases from V and 9 bases from J, leaving 9 bases between. Germline CDR1 is SEHNR and CDR2 is FQNEAQ (reference sequence). The CDR3 region has the DNA TGTGCCAGCAGCTTCCAGGGGCCTGAGCAGTTCTTC. This sequence encodes CASSFQGPEQFF. The entire variable domain, with the rest obtained from reference TRBV7-9 and TRBJ2-1, is as follows: DTGVSQNPRHKITKRGQNVTFRCDPISEHNRLYWYRQTLGQGPEFLTYFQNEAQLEKSRLLSDRFSAERPKGSFSTLEIQRTEQGDSAMYLCASSFQGPEQFFGPGTRLTVL.

This clonotype was counted many times. The chain couples TRBV5-1 to TRBJ2-4, with unresolved D. Trimming left V 2 bases short and J 8 bases short, with 14 bases between. The CDR3 covers 14 residues. Germline-derived CDR1 and CDR2 are SGHRS and YFSETQ. The CDR3, as DNA: TGCGCCAGCAGCTTAACCCGGCTCTTGGACATTCAGTACTTC. Amino acid sequence: CASSLTRLLDIQYF.

This clonotype is classed as medium-sized. This chain connects TRBV5-1 to TRBJ2-6; TRBD1 matches 7 bases. V was pared by 2 bases and J by 4 bases, with 6 bases of the junction left unmatched. This CDR3 spans 16 amino acids. CDR1 SGHRS and CDR2 YFSETQ come from the germline V gene. In DNA, the CDR3 is TGCGCCAGCAGCTTAGGACAGGAGGCCGGGGCCAACGTCCTGACTTTC. This translates into CASSLGQEAGANVLTF.

This clonotype showed up many times. The V call is TRBV21-1, the J call TRBJ1-5. TRBV21-1 is listed as a pseudogene. The CDR3 is 16 amino acids. CDR3 in DNA: TGTGCCAGCAGCAAAGGATGTCAAGTCAAAAATCAGCCCCAGCATTTT. This encodes CASSKGCQVKNQPQHF.

This clonotype showed up many times. J is TRBJ2-2 and V is TRBV5-6; D is undetermined. CDR3 length: 17 residues. The germline CDR1 and CDR2 sequences are SGHDT and YYEEEE. V was pared by 5 bases and J by 6 bases, with 23 bases between. The CDR3 loop is CASRPLAGGGFAGELFF. In DNA form, the CDR3 reads TGTGCCAGCAGACCTTTAGCAGGCGGTGGATTCGCCGGGGAGCTGTTTTTT.

Ten or more counts support this clonotype. The chain couples TRBV2 to TRBJ1-2; 8 nucleotides align to TRBD1. Germline CDR1 SNHLY, CDR2 FYNNEI. This CDR3 is built from 13 residues. With V trimmed by 7 bases and J by 10 bases, 11 bases remained unmatched. CDR3 loop: CASTGGALLHYTF. The CDR3, as DNA: TGTGCCAGCACAGGGGGCGCTTTATTACACTACACCTTC.

The V call is TRBV25-1, the J call TRBJ2-7, with D tentatively TRBD1 (6 bases). CDR3 length: 14 residues. CDR1 MGHDK and CDR2 SYGVNS come from the germline V gene. The V end was cut by 5 bases, the J end by 1 base, with 12 bases between. CDR3 nucleotides: TGTGCCAGCAGTCGGACAGCCCTTTCCTACGAGCAGTACTTC. Its translation is CASSRTALSYEQYF.

This clonotype was observed at least ten times. This chain joins TRBV5-1 and TRBJ2-5; 9 nucleotides agree with TRBD1. Looked up from germline, CDR1 is SGHRS and CDR2 is YFSETQ. This CDR3 contains 14 residues. After removal of 3 bases from V and 3 bases from J, the junction contained 3 bases not matched to a gene. CDR3 sequence: CASSSQGAEETQYF. CDR3 coding DNA: TGCGCCAGCAGCTCACAGGGGGCCGAAGAGACCCAGTACTTC.

The chain employs TRBV6-6 and TRBJ2-1, with TRBD1 matching over 8 bases. J gave up 5 bases and V 0 bases, and 9 bases lay outside the gene matches. Germline-derived CDR1 and CDR2 are MNHNY and SVGAGI (reference sequence). The CDR3 consists of 17 residues. The CDR3 region has the DNA TGTGCCAGCAGTTACTCGAGGTCGGGACAGGTAAACAATGAGCAGTTCTTC. Translated, it gives CASSYSRSGQVNNEQFF.

This clonotype appeared many times. V gene TRBV20-1 combines with J gene TRBJ2-5; 9 bases line up with TRBD2. CDR3 size: 15 residues. CDR1 is DFQATT and CDR2 is SNEGSKA in the germline V gene (reference sequence). With V trimmed by 3 bases and J by 2 bases, 7 bases remained unmatched. The CDR3: CSASPLAGLQETQYF. In DNA form, the CDR3 reads TGCAGTGCTAGTCCCCTAGCGGGGCTACAAGAGACCCAGTACTTC.

This clonotype was picked up many times. The chain carries TRBV7-8 and TRBJ1-1; D ambiguous. CDR3 length equals 12 residues. The germline V gene has CDR1 SGHVS and CDR2 FQNEAQ. The ends were cut back, 5 bases at V and 6 bases at J, with 10 bases in the middle. The CDR3 protein is CASSRSTAEAFF. In nucleotides, the CDR3 is TGTGCCAGCAGCCGAAGCACAGCTGAAGCTTTCTTT. The full variable domain, rest sourced from reference TRBV7-8 and TRBJ1-1, is GAGVSQSPRYKVAKRGQDVALRCDPISGHVSLFWYQQALGQGPEFLTYFQNEAQLDKSGLPSDRFFAERPEGSVSTLKIQRTQQEDSAVYLCASSRSTAEAFFGQGTRLTVV.